This T cell receptor beta chain is drawn from a study of cytomegalovirus exposure and HLA in healthy donors. Findings and limits, study-wide: Despite most TCR sequences being rare, some public TCRs occurred in many donors.

The CDR3 spans 16 residues. From germline, CDR1 is SQVTM and CDR2 ANQGSEA. The V end lost 0 bases, the J end lost 0 bases, and 13 bases lay between the germline ends. With regard to this clone: The antigen remains unidentified.

Clones were sequenced by immunoSEQ multiplex PCR, and TCRdb holds only the in-frame ones, with some missing. Counted here are 130,000 to 150,000 clones, around nine tenths occurring once; the ten biggest clones make up 3% to 3.5%. The specimen sequenced was PBMCs. This TCR was recovered from a woman younger than 35 in good health and CMV-seropositive. The gene calls are TRBV29-1 and TRBJ2-3, with D tentatively TRBD2 (5 bases). This chain's CDR3 is CSVEDRASLSTDTQYF. Here the CDR3 DNA reads TGCAGCGTTGAAGATCGGGCTAGCTTGAGCACAGATACGCAGTATTTT.